This TCR beta chain was recorded in a study of cytomegalovirus exposure and HLA in healthy donors. The study's findings and limits: Investigators reported 150 to 200 TCR beta chains as tied to cytomegalovirus. The study found most TCR sequences rare, yet found some public TCRs in many donors.

With respect to this clone: The target antigen is unknown.

The PCR had 60 Vbeta and 13 Jbeta primers. Here immunoSEQ multiplex PCR was the method, and the copy in TCRdb shows in-frame clones only, minus some. Among approximately 140,000 clones listed, more than 65% were seen once. Sequences were obtained from PBMCs. The source is a man between 45 and 60 years old in good health and CMV-seronegative.

This chain's CDR3 is CASSQDRGLRDTQYF. Here the CDR3 DNA reads TGTGCCAGCAGCCAAGACAGGGGTCTTAGAGATACGCAGTATTTT. This chain links TRBV14 with TRBJ2-3; maybe TRBD1 (6 bases). Deletions cut 0 bases from V and 5 bases from J, with 12 bases between. CDR1 is SGHDN, CDR2 FVKESK, per germline. The CDR3 is 15 residues long.